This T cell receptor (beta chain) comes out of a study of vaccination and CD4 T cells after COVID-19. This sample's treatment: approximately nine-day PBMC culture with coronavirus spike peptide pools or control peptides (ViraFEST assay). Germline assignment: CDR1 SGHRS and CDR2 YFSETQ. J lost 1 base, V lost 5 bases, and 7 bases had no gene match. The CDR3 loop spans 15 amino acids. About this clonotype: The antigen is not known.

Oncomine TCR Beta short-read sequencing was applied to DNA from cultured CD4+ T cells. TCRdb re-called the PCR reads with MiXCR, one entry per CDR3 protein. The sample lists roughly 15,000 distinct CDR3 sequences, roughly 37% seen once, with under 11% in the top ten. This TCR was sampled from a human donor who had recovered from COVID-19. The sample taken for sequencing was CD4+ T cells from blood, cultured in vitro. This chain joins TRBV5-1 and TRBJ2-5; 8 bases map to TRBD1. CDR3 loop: CASRGGTGSQETQYF. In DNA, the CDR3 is TGCGCCAGCAGAGGGGGGACAGGCAGCCAAGAGACCCAGTACTTC.